The clone carrying this TCR beta chain was recorded at least ten times. Its specificity is not known. The source of the sample is a study of blood T cells in healthy people across ages. V was shortened by 3 bases and J by 5 bases, with 18 bases between the two germline ends. This CDR3 has 16 residues. CDR1 SGDLS and CDR2 YYNGEE come from the germline V gene. Study-wide results and caveats: More naive CD4+ cells and higher diversity marked long-lived donors relative to aged donors.

PCR was performed a second time for about 6 to 12 cycles using a sample-barcoded 5' primer and a J-beta primer mix. TCRdb re-derived calls from the 5' RACE reads in MiXCR, one entry per CDR3 protein. Of about 1.7 million distinct CDR3 sequences in the sample, roughly 27% were seen once. The chain combines TRBV9 with TRBJ2-1; tentatively, D is TRBD1 or TRBD2 (5 bases each). The material sequenced was blood. This clonotype was obtained from a woman in her twenties or thirties in good health. In nucleotides, the CDR3 is TGTGCCAGCAGCGCGGAACCGGGACCGAATAACAATGAGCAGTTCTTC. It encodes CASSAEPGPNNNEQFF.